This TCR beta chain was identified during a study of blood T cells in healthy people across ages. A sample-barcoded 5' primer and a J-beta primer mix were used in a second PCR of about 7 to 12 cycles. MiXCR was run by TCRdb on the 5' RACE reads, yielding one entry per CDR3 protein. Of approximately 800,000 distinct CDR3 sequences listed, 35% to 60% are singletons. Concerning this clonotype: Its specificity is unknown.

Trimming pared 2 bases from V and 8 bases from J, leaving 12 bases between. The CDR3 totals 13 residues. The germline V gene has CDR1 LGHDT and CDR2 YNNKEL (reference sequence). Study-level points and caveats: Strong correlation linked observed beta diversity and percent naive T cells.

The chain joins TRBV3-1 to TRBJ1-2; D is possibly TRBD1 (5 bases). The clonotype comes from an older man in good health. Source material: blood. The CDR3 nucleotides are TGTGCCAGCAGCCAAAGCGGGACCCCCGGCTACACCTTC. Translation: CASSQSGTPGYTF.